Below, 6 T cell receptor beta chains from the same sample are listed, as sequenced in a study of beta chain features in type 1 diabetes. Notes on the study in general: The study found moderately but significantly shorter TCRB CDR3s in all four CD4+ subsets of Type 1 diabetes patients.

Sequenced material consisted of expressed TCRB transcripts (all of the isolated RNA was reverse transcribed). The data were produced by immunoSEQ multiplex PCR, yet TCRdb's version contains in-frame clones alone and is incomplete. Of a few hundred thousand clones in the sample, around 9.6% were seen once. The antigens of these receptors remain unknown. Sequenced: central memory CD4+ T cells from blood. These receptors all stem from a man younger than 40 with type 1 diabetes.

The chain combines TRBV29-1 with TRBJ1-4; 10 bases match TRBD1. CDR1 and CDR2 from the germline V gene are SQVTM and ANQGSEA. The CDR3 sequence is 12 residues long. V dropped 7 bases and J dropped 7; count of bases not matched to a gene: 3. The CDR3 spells CSAWTGGEKLFF. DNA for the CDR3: TGCAGCGCGTGGACAGGGGGTGAAAAACTGTTTTTT.

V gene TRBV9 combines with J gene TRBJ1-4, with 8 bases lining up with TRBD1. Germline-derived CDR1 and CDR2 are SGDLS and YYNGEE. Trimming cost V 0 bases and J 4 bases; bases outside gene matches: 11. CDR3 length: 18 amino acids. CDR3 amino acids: CASSVAPSDRGGNEKLFF. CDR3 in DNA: TGTGCCAGCAGCGTAGCTCCGTCCGACAGGGGAGGTAATGAAAAACTGTTTTTT.

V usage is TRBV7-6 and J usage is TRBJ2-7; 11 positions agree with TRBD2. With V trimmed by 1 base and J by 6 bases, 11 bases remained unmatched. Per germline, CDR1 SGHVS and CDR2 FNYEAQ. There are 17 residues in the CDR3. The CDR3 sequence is CASSLGLVAGGQGEQYF. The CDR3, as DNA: TGTGCCAGCAGCTTAGGGTTGGTAGCGGGAGGGCAAGGCGAGCAGTACTTC.

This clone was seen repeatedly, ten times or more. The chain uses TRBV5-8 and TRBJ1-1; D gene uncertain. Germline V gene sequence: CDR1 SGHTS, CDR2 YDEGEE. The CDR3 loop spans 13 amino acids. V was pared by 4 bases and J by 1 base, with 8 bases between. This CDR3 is CASSPSWNTEAFF. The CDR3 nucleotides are TGTGCCAGCAGCCCGTCTTGGAACACTGAAGCTTTCTTT. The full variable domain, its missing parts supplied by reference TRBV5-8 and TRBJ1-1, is EAGVTQSPTHLIKTRGQQATLRCSPISGHTSVYWYQQALGLGLQFLLWYDEGEERNRGNFPPRFSGRQFPNYSSELNVNALELEDSALYLCASSPSWNTEAFFGQGTRLTVV.

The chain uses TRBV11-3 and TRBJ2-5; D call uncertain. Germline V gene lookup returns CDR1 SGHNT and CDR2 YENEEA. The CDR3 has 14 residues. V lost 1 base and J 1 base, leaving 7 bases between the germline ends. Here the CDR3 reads CASSLALVQETQYF. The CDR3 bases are TGTGCCAGCAGCTTAGCGCTTGTCCAAGAGACCCAGTACTTC.

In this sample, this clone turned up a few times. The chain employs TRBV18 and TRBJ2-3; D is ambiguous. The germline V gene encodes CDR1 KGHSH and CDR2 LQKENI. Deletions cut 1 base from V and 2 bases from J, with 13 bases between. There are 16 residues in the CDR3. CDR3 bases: TGTGCCAGCTCACCACGATTGGTGGGGTTCACAGATACGCAGTATTTT. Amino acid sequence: CASSPRLVGFTDTQYF.